This TCR beta chain is from a study of technical replicates of blood from a handful of donors. Clones were read by immunoSEQ multiplex PCR, and TCRdb kept only the in-frame ones, dropping some. The data contain under 95,000 clones, over 90% of them seen just once; the ten biggest clones take up 0.2% to 0.3%. This CDR3 contains 13 residues. Deletions cut 4 bases from V and 7 bases from J, with 13 bases between. From germline, CDR1 is MNHEY and CDR2 SMNVEV (reference sequence). The genes are TRBV27 and TRBJ2-5, with D unclear. Sequenced material: T cells isolated from PBMCs. This TCR was sampled from a human donor in good health. The CDR3 nucleotides read TGTGCCAGCAGTTCTGCCAGGATAGGGACCCAGTACTTC. Translating gives CASSSARIGTQYF.